The source of this TCR beta chain is a study of glioma-infiltrating T cells (dated by TCRdb to 2016 to 2017). For context, the study as a whole: Glioma tissue, non-neoplastic brain tissue and matched peripheral blood mononuclear cells were used as sources from which TCR alpha- and beta-chain repertoires were sequenced. Each tissue-infiltrating repertoire was compared with the same patient's peripheral blood repertoire to measure divergence between tissue and blood T-cell populations. The paired cohort comprised three low-grade glioma patients, 8 or 9 primary glioblastoma patients and three non-glioma patients contributing non-neoplastic brain tissue. General findings and caveats noted by the study authors: In non-neoplastic patients, VJ-independent divergence between tissue and blood fell below expectation, whereas in all gliomas, and especially in low-grade gliomas, the divergence rose above expectation. Only a very small number of CDR3 sequences turned up in both tissue and blood, a result put down to high CDR3 diversity combined with limited sampling. Group comparisons were based on small numbers of patients: three non-neoplastic, three low-grade glioma and roughly eight glioblastoma patients.

TCR alpha and beta CDR3 regions were amplified with the iRepertoire nested amplicon-rescue multiplex PCR (arm-PCR) platform from RNA. The input for one-step reverse transcription and amplification was about 85-450 ng of tissue mRNA or PBMC total RNA. Following bead purification, Illumina adapters were added by a secondary multiplex PCR, and the libraries were gel-purified between 200 and 400 bp. The libraries contained internal 6-nucleotide barcodes that were used for demultiplexing. Libraries were sequenced on an Illumina MiSeq with 2x220 or 2x250 nucleotide paired-end reads. The paper's processing steps were these. Paired reads were merged using FLASH 1.2.11 and were aligned to the GRCh37 human genome using BWA-MEM, after which TRA and TRB reads were extracted. V and J assignment used an IMGT-derived reference of cassette sequences and CDR3 motifs that included pseudogenes. Reads were translated in three frames, and productive CDR3s were defined as those with a C...FGXG motif and no stop codons. Clonotypes were defined as unique combinations of V-J cassette pair and CDR3 amino acid sequence. Filtering of reads was based on Hamming distance, with the threshold set by the sequence error rate of each sample in mapped regions. TCRdb itself trimmed the public reads at Q25 with fastp, ran MiXCR and retained productive beta chains. Rows with one shared CDR3 protein collapse into an entry with the most common genes and DNA. The V and J calls and clone size are TCRdb's, not the authors'. Present in this sample are 100,000 to 150,000 distinct CDR3 sequences, about 23% of which were seen just once. Of the sample, nearly 15% falls within the top ten clones.

Worth noting for this clonotype: It lacks a known antigen. One base away lies a much larger clone, so this may be a sequencing read error.

Looking up the germline V gene (reference sequence) yields CDR1 MNHNY and CDR2 SVGAGI. The CDR3 spans 15 residues, from the cysteine through the phenylalanine. Left in the record is the CDR3 DNA by itself, 45 bases read in frame from the first base. The chain is encoded by TRBV6-6 joined to TRBJ2-5; TRBD2 lines up with 8 middle nucleotides. The TCR was taken from a human donor with low-grade glioma or glioblastoma, undergoing nonglioma brain surgery, or in good health (not recorded which). Specimen: glioma tissue, nonneoplastic brain tissue, or PBMCs (not recorded which). The nucleotides are TGTGCCAGCGGTTACGACAGCGGGAGAAAAGAGACCCAGTACTTC. Translation gives CASGYDSGRKETQYF.